Listed below are T cell receptor beta chains from one sample, sequenced in a study of blood T cell repertoires in COVID-19. Sequencing was performed with immunoSEQ multiplex PCR; in TCRdb, only in-frame clones are kept and a portion is missing. This table has roughly 230,000 clones, roughly 80% appearing once. Sequencing was carried out using peripheral blood. The receptors shown here come from a woman older than 75 with acute or convalescent COVID-19. CDR3s leave out the opening cysteine and the closing phenylalanine or tryptophan. Fields, in order: J gene, clone size, CDR3 length, V gene, CDR3 protein. Size values are once, few and many counts, or a class for expanded clones, and some rows have none.

>TRBJ1-1|NA|11|TRBV18
ASSPGQGTEAF
>TRBJ1-6|NA|15|TRBV6-4
ASSDPDRVCYNSPLH
>TRBJ2-7|NA|13|TRBV7-7
ASSPGLAGVHEQY
>TRBJ2-1|few|11|TRBV12-3/TRBV12-4
ASSPGQANEQF
>TRBJ2-1|NA|13|TRBV4-1
ASSQAVAGYNEQF
>TRBJ1-1|NA|9|TRBV7-6
ASSLGREAF
>TRBJ1-6|NA|13|TRBV5-1
ASSLSSGTNSPLH
>TRBJ1-2|few|9|TRBV2
ASSIESGYT
>TRBJ2-3|NA|12|TRBV5-4
ASSIRGSTDTQY
>TRBJ1-2|few|12|TRBV7-2
ASSLDARSYGYT
>TRBJ2-7|NA|13|TRBV6-6
ASSYSGQGTHEQY
>TRBJ2-7|few|12|TRBV7-3
ASSLNAREGRQY
>TRBJ1-3|NA|12|TRBV6-5
ASKPGNSGNTIY
>TRBJ1-4|NA|14|TRBV7-8
ASSTARAGEYEKLF
>TRBJ1-4|NA|14|TRBV7-8
ASSLVTGRTNEKLF
>TRBJ1-2|NA|10|TRBV12-3/TRBV12-4
ASSLGQGGYT
>TRBJ1-2|NA|10|TRBV2
ASREDSYGYT
>TRBJ2-1|few|14|TRBV19
ASSHSGGVGYNEQF
>TRBJ2-5|NA|14|TRBV7-9
ASSLSVNTGRETQY
>TRBJ2-7|NA|14|TRBV25-1
ASSAYGQGVAYEQY
>TRBJ2-1|NA|11|TRBV11-3
ASSKTLYNEQF
>TRBJ2-6|NA|17|TRBV24-1
ATSVPPDRDPSGANVLT
>TRBJ2-7|NA|15|TRBV5-8
ASSLPGTGQKAYEQY
>TRBJ1-5|NA|13|TRBV5-1
ASTPNPGSNQPQH
>TRBJ1-1|NA|12|TRBV1
TSSQELRDTEAF
>TRBJ1-1|NA|11|TRBV18
ASSPKQGAEAF
>TRBJ1-5|NA|15|TRBV7-9
ASSSGTGPVSNQPQH
>TRBJ2-7|few|13|TRBV11-1
ASSFQTGLFYEQY
>TRBJ2-5|NA|13|TRBV2
ASTIGVLAGETQY
>TRBJ2-5|NA|10|TRBV12-3/TRBV12-4
ASGQGLKTQY
>TRBJ1-6|NA|12|TRBV7-2
ASSFEQFYSPLH
>TRBJ2-3|NA|16|TRBV5-1
ASSLAASGGPRTDTQY
>TRBJ1-6|NA|14|TRBV6-5
ASSYSKGIWESPLH
>TRBJ1-2|NA|12|TRBV5-4
ASSSDGQRYGYT
>TRBJ2-7|NA|9|TRBV20-1
SGVEAYEQY
>TRBJ2-3|many|13|TRBV1
TSSLIRLTSDTQY
>TRBJ1-4|NA|14|TRBV2
ASSEPGPPSGEKLF
>TRBJ1-2|NA|11|TRBV6-6
ASEARDDYGYT